This TCR beta chain was recorded in a study of cytomegalovirus exposure and HLA in healthy donors. Overall study findings and caveats: Data from an earlier analysis indicated that most TCR beta V segments were productive either about 90% or about 30% of the time. Presence/absence analyses assumed roughly uniform sequencing depth across donors. Indistinguishable V segments, including TRBV6-2 and TRBV6-3, were excluded. A later analysis linked a missense variant in DCLRE1C to the trimming of TCR beta V and J genes.

The PCR used 60 Vbeta and 13 Jbeta primers. Method: immunoSEQ multiplex PCR; TCRdb's copy keeps in-frame clones and lacks some. The sample carries about 83,000 clones, 80% to 90% recorded once. This CDR3 is 13 amino acids long. V was cut by 1 base and J by 5 bases, with 8 bases left in between. The germline CDR1 and CDR2 sequences are SGHNT and YENEEA. The sample holds a few counts of this clone. Its target is not known. Input material: PBMCs. The rearrangement links TRBV11-3 to TRBJ1-1; weak D call: TRBD1 (6 bases). This receptor was identified in a woman in her 30s in good health and CMV-seronegative. CDR3 region: CASSLAGQTEAFF. CDR3 bases: TGTGCCAGCAGCTTAGCAGGACAGACTGAAGCTTTCTTT.